Each of the 27 T cell receptor beta chains below was sequenced from the same sample in a study of T cell repertoires in cytomegalovirus infection. These receptors have no identified antigens. TCRdb used MiXCR to reprocess the reads, holding one entry per CDR3 protein. The sample yields 680,000 or so distinct CDR3 sequences, roughly 36% seen once. Source: cultured PBMCs, taken from culture after CMV antigen stimulation. Source of these receptors: a human donor in good health (CMV status not recorded). Some clones in this sample may be carry-over from other donors' samples.

The CDR3 DNA reads as TGCGCCAGCAGCCTAGAGGTCGCGTACAATGAGCAGTTCTTC. Encoded protein: CASSLEVAYNEQFF. The chain recombines TRBV5-1 with TRBJ2-1; D remains unclear. V lost 4 bases and J lost 4, with 12 bases in between. The CDR3 has 14 residues. Germline V gene sequence: CDR1 SGHRS, CDR2 YFSETQ. The whole variable domain, filled in from reference TRBV5-1 and TRBJ2-1, reads KAGVTQTPRYLIKTRGQQVTLSCSPISGHRSVSWYQQTPGQGLQFLFEYFSETQRNKGNFPGRFSGRQFSNSRSEMNVSTLELGDSALYLCASSLEVAYNEQFFGPGTRLTVL.

V gene TRBV19 combines with J gene TRBJ2-2; D call uncertain. The germline gives CDR1 LNHDA, CDR2 SQIVND (reference sequence). Between the trimmed V and J ends, which lost 5 bases and 6 bases, there was a span of 10 bases. The CDR3 contains 13 residues. As DNA, the CDR3 is TGTGCCAGTAGTGTATACCTGGCCGGGGAGCTGTTTTTT. The encoded protein is CASSVYLAGELFF.

In this sample, this clonotype turned up a few times. The chain links TRBV6-2 or TRBV6-3 to TRBJ1-6; D unclear. CDR1 and CDR2 from the germline V gene are MNHEY and SVGEGT. There are 15 residues in the CDR3. V was cut by 5 bases and J by 16 bases, with 24 bases left in between. CDR3 nucleotides: TGTGCCAGCAGTCATCGCGGGGTTCGCCGCGGGGTACTCCACTTT. Its protein product is CASSHRGVRRGVLHF.

Worth noting for this clonotype: The conserved phenylalanine or tryptophan is not found at the CDR3 terminus, so this likely reflects a read error. This chain connects TRBV11-2 to TRBJ2-1, with 8 bases lining up with TRBD2. This CDR3 region has 13 residues. The J segment lost 9 bases and the V segment lost 5 bases, leaving 6 bases of the junction unmatched. Germline V gives CDR1 SGHAT, CDR2 FQNNGV. Here the CDR3 reads CASSVGRATEQFV. The CDR3 DNA reads as TGTGCCAGCAGCGTCGGGAGGGCCACTGAGCAGTTCGTC.

The V gene is TRBV19, the J gene TRBJ1-5; 9 bases are a match to TRBD1. This CDR3 is 16 amino acids long. The V and J ends lost 4 bases and 7 bases, in that order; junction bases with no gene match: 11. Germline lookup yields CDR1 LNHDA and CDR2 SQIVND (reference sequence). The chain's CDR3 is CASSTPTGGPGQPQHF. CDR3 coding DNA: TGTGCCAGTAGTACCCCGACAGGGGGGCCAGGACAGCCCCAGCATTTT.

This clonotype came up many times. The V gene is TRBV7-2, the J gene TRBJ2-7, with 8 bases that match TRBD1. The germline V gene encodes CDR1 SGHTA and CDR2 FQGNSA. The CDR3 is made up of 15 amino acids. J was trimmed by 7 bases and V by 5 bases; bases with no gene match: 13. Here the CDR3 reads CASSNIPGQVWEQYF. The CDR3, as DNA: TGTGCCAGCAGCAATATCCCGGGACAGGTATGGGAGCAGTACTTC.

This clonotype was counted a few times. The rearrangement uses TRBV11-2 and TRBJ2-3; D could derive from TRBD1 or TRBD2 (5 bases each). Germline lookup yields CDR1 SGHAT and CDR2 FQNNGV. The V gene lost 5 bases and the J gene lost 1 base, with 19 bases spanning the gap. The CDR3 extends over 17 amino acids. The CDR3 coding sequence is TGTGCCAGCAGCACTTATCGGGACGCAGTCGGCACAGATACGCAGTATTTT. Translating gives CASSTYRDAVGTDTQYF. The full variable domain, with the rest looked up from reference TRBV11-2 and TRBJ2-3, is EAGVAQSPRYKIIEKRQSVAFWCNPISGHATLYWYQQILGQGPKLLIQFQNNGVVDDSQLPKDRFSAERLKGVDSTLKIQPAKLEDSAVYLCASSTYRDAVGTDTQYFGPGTRLTVL.

J is TRBJ2-7 and V is TRBV11-2; D unclear. CDR3 length equals 14 residues. Germline V gene data show CDR1 as SGHAT and CDR2 as FQNNGV. Trimming took off 4 bases at V and 3 bases at J, with 13 bases between the two ends. CDR3 in DNA: TGTGCCAGCAGCTCTCGGGCCGCCCGCTACGAGCAGTACTTC. As protein: CASSSRAARYEQYF.

The V gene is TRBV5-6, the J gene TRBJ1-2; weak D call: TRBD1 (6 bases). V was pared by 2 bases and J by 7 bases, with 12 bases between. The CDR3 loop spans 13 amino acids. Germline V gene data show CDR1 as SGHDT and CDR2 as YYEEEE. The CDR3 here is CASSFEQGRGYTF. Here the CDR3 DNA reads TGTGCCAGCAGCTTCGAACAGGGTCGTGGCTACACCTTC.

This clonotype was counted only a few times. CDR3 region: CASSLRGQGYQPQHF. As DNA, the CDR3 is TGTGCCAGCAGTTTGAGGGGACAGGGGTACCAGCCCCAGCATTTT. This chain connects TRBV28 to TRBJ1-5; TRBD1 aligns across 10 bases. CDR3 size: 15 residues. Germline trimming cut 3 bases from V and 7 bases from J; bases unmatched to any gene: 6. The germline CDR1 and CDR2 sequences are MDHEN and SYDVKM.

V usage is TRBV28 and J usage is TRBJ1-6, with D maybe TRBD1 (5 bases). Germline CDR1 MDHEN, CDR2 SYDVKM. CDR3 length: 14 residues. With 6 bases removed from V and 8 bases from J, the gap between germline ends came to 14 bases. CDR3 sequence: CASRGRQTYSPLHF. CDR3 nucleotides: TGTGCCAGCAGGGGTCGACAGACCTATTCACCCCTCCACTTT. The full variable domain, completed using reference TRBV28 and TRBJ1-6, is DVKVTQSSRYLVKRTGEKVFLECVQDMDHENMFWYRQDPGLGLRLIYFSYDVKMKEKGDIPEGYSVSREKKERFSLILESASTNQTSMYLCASRGRQTYSPLHFGNGTRLTVT.

In its sample, this clonotype was seen a few times. The chain carries TRBV7-8 and TRBJ1-2; a possible D gene is TRBD1 (5 bases). This CDR3 is built from 15 residues. Germline-derived CDR1 and CDR2 are SGHVS and FQNEAQ. V was clipped by 5 bases and J by 9 bases, with 22 bases between them. The CDR3 spells CASSPSTGRLERYTF. CDR3 in DNA: TGTGCCAGCAGCCCCTCCACGGGACGGCTCGAACGCTACACCTTC. The variable domain in full, completed from reference TRBV7-8 and TRBJ1-2, reads GAGVSQSPRYKVAKRGQDVALRCDPISGHVSLFWYQQALGQGPEFLTYFQNEAQLDKSGLPSDRFFAERPEGSVSTLKIQRTQQEDSAVYLCASSPSTGRLERYTFGSGTRLTVV.

The V gene is TRBV4-3, the J gene TRBJ1-1; the D gene is possibly TRBD1 (6 bases). CDR3 size: 13 residues. V dropped 0 bases and J dropped 8 bases, with 10 bases sitting between them. CDR1 is LGHNA, CDR2 YSLEER, per germline. This CDR3 reads CASSQELQGEAFF. The CDR3 nucleotides are TGCGCCAGCAGCCAAGAATTACAGGGAGAAGCTTTCTTT.

At least ten counts were recorded for this clonotype. The J gene is TRBJ2-1, the V gene TRBV7-6; TRBD2 matches at 13 bases. With 5 bases clipped from V and 1 base from J, the junction kept 5 bases outside the gene matches. In germline, CDR1 is SGHVS, CDR2 FNYEAQ. This CDR3 contains 17 residues. CDR3 residues: CASSRGLAGASYNEQFF. The CDR3 DNA is TGTGCCAGCAGCAGAGGACTAGCGGGGGCATCCTACAATGAGCAGTTCTTC.

The chain couples TRBV10-3 to TRBJ1-5; the D gene is possibly TRBD1 (6 bases). There are 14 residues in the CDR3. Germline CDR1 and CDR2: ENHRY and SYGVKD. V lost 3 bases to trimming and J lost 6 bases, with 12 bases between them. For the CDR3, the DNA is TGTGCCATCAGTGACTCAGGGGTGAGTCAGCCCCAGCATTTT. Its protein is CAISDSGVSQPQHF.

This sequence joins TRBV6-1 and TRBJ1-1; no reliable D call. In germline, CDR1 is MNHNS, CDR2 SASEGT. Trimming pared 1 base from V and 3 bases from J, leaving 9 bases between. CDR3 length equals 14 residues. The CDR3, as DNA: TGTGCCAGCAGTGAAGGTGGCTGGGACACTGAAGCTTTCTTT. It encodes CASSEGGWDTEAFF.

The chain recombines TRBV5-1 with TRBJ2-1; D perhaps matches TRBD1 (5 bases). The V gene lost 0 bases and the J gene lost 7 bases, with 14 bases spanning the gap. The length of the CDR3 is 15 residues. Looked up from germline, CDR1 is SGHRS and CDR2 is YFSETQ. CDR3 in DNA: TGCGCCAGCAGCTTGGGAAGTAATAGGGGAAATGAGCAGTTCTTC. Amino acids: CASSLGSNRGNEQFF. The full variable domain, rest sourced from reference TRBV5-1 and TRBJ2-1, is KAGVTQTPRYLIKTRGQQVTLSCSPISGHRSVSWYQQTPGQGLQFLFEYFSETQRNKGNFPGRFSGRQFSNSRSEMNVSTLELGDSALYLCASSLGSNRGNEQFFGPGTRLTVL.

The chain combines TRBV2 with TRBJ1-6, with D hard to call. This CDR3 region has 15 residues. The germline V gene has CDR1 SNHLY and CDR2 FYNNEI. Trimming removed 4 bases from V and 7 bases from J, with 14 bases in between. The CDR3 spells CASSGPPGGNSPLHF. The CDR3 DNA follows: TGTGCCAGCAGTGGACCCCCGGGCGGGAATTCACCCCTCCACTTT.

This rearrangement joins TRBV6-8 to TRBJ1-2; TRBD1 might be the D (6 bases). Germline V gene data show CDR1 as MNHGY and CDR2 as SAAAGT. V was shortened by 6 bases and J by 8 bases, with 16 bases between the two germline ends. The CDR3 runs to 13 residues. In DNA, the CDR3 is TGTGCCAGCAGGACCCCAGGGGTCGGAGGCTACACCTTC. Its translation is CASRTPGVGGYTF.

This chain uses TRBV11-2 with TRBJ2-1; possible D gene TRBD2, 6 bases. The CDR3 is 15 amino acids. Trimming removed 3 bases at V and 3 bases at J, with 12 bases between. The V gene's germline CDR1 is SGHAT and CDR2 FQNNGV. CDR3 sequence reads: CASSLDFGGYNEQFF. The CDR3 bases are TGTGCCAGCAGCTTGGACTTCGGGGGCTACAATGAGCAGTTCTTC. Full variable domain (remainder filled in from reference TRBV11-2 and TRBJ2-1): EAGVAQSPRYKIIEKRQSVAFWCNPISGHATLYWYQQILGQGPKLLIQFQNNGVVDDSQLPKDRFSAERLKGVDSTLKIQPAKLEDSAVYLCASSLDFGGYNEQFFGPGTRLTVL.

CDR3 coding DNA: TGTGCCAGCAGCTTACGCGGCAGCGGAAACTACGAGCAGTACTTC. Amino acid sequence: CASSLRGSGNYEQYF. The chain joins TRBV7-6 to TRBJ2-7; the D gene is possibly TRBD2 (5 bases). CDR3 length equals 15 residues. V lost 2 bases and J 3 bases, leaving 14 bases between the germline ends. Germline V gene lookup returns CDR1 SGHVS and CDR2 FNYEAQ. The variable domain in full, with the rest retrieved from reference TRBV7-6 and TRBJ2-7, is GAGVSQSPRYKVTKRGQDVALRCDPISGHVSLYWYRQALGQGPEFLTYFNYEAQQDKSGLPNDRFSAERPEGSISTLTIQRTEQRDSAMYRCASSLRGSGNYEQYFGPGTRLTVT.

This clonotype was seen repeatedly, ten times or more. This chain connects TRBV7-9 to TRBJ1-5, with a possible D match to TRBD1 (5 bases). The ends were cut back, 1 base at V and 0 bases at J, with 16 bases in the middle. The length of the CDR3 is 18 residues. Germline V gene sequence: CDR1 SEHNR, CDR2 FQNEAQ (reference sequence). CDR3 sequence reads: CASSLVWGREDSNQPQHF. CDR3 nucleotide sequence: TGTGCCAGCAGCTTAGTGTGGGGCCGAGAGGATAGCAATCAGCCCCAGCATTTT.

This clonotype was seen repeatedly, ten times or more. J is TRBJ2-7 and V is TRBV7-2; D unclear. Between the trimmed V and J ends, which lost 5 bases and 2 bases, there was a span of 10 bases. Germline CDR1 SGHTA, CDR2 FQGNSA. This CDR3 region has 13 residues. The CDR3 region is CASSLRYTYEQYF. CDR3 DNA: TGTGCCAGCAGCCTTAGGTACACCTACGAGCAGTACTTC.

This clonotype was picked up many times. In DNA form, the CDR3 reads TGTGCCAGCAGCTTACTGGGGGGGGCGGAGGAGACCCAGTACTTC. It yields the protein CASSLLGGAEETQYF. This chain links TRBV7-2 with TRBJ2-5, with D maybe TRBD2 (7 bases). CDR1 and CDR2 (germline): SGHTA, FQGNSA. The CDR3 length is 15 residues. Trimming took off 2 bases at V and 5 bases at J, with 15 bases between the two ends.

The rearrangement links TRBV7-6 to TRBJ2-3; D possibly corresponds to TRBD2 (6 bases). The CDR3 is 16 amino acids. Between the trimmed V and J ends, which lost 1 base and 2 bases, there was a span of 13 bases. CDR1 is SGHVS and CDR2 is FNYEAQ in the germline V gene. CDR3 DNA: TGTGCCAGCAGCTTAGGAGCCGGGAGTCTCACAGATACGCAGTATTTT. Translated, it gives CASSLGAGSLTDTQYF.

This chain connects TRBV6-2 or TRBV6-3 to TRBJ2-5, with TRBD1 matching 8 bases. The CDR3 runs 14 residues. Looked up from germline, CDR1 is MNHEY and CDR2 is SVGEGT. V trimming: 7 bases; J trimming: 5 bases; junction bases outside the gene matches: 9. In DNA, the CDR3 is TGTGCCAGCAACCTTGGACAGGGACTTGAGACCCAGTACTTC. Encoded protein: CASNLGQGLETQYF.

The V and J genes are TRBV6-6 and TRBJ1-2; the match to TRBD1 covers 8 bases. The CDR3 loop spans 12 amino acids. J was trimmed by 8 bases and V by 6 bases; bases with no gene match: 5. Germline CDR1 is MNHNY and CDR2 is SVGAGI (reference sequence). The CDR3 bases are TGTGCCAGCAGCATTGACAGGGGCGGCTACACCTTC. It yields the protein CASSIDRGGYTF.